This T cell receptor beta chain stems from a study of shared clonotypes between healthy human individuals. Study conclusions and caveats: Genetic and exposure-history diversity was limited by the few donors.

The repertoire was sequenced with immunoSEQ multiplex PCR; TCRdb's copy has only in-frame clones and lacks some. The sample has about 1.1 million clones, around three quarters seen once. With respect to this clone: Its antigen remains unidentified.

The V end was cut by 2 bases, the J end by 8 bases, with 15 bases between. Germline lookup yields CDR1 MNHEY and CDR2 SVGAGI. The CDR3 spans 14 residues. Sequenced material: memory CD4+ T cells from PBMCs. Subset in this sample: CD45RA-negative fraction. The chain couples TRBV6-5 to TRBJ1-2; D call uncertain. The sequence was collected from a man younger than 35 in good health. Some clones in this sample may be carry-over from other donors' samples. DNA of the CDR3: TGTGCCAGCAGTTACACCCAGGCCGGCACGGGCTACACCTTC. Translating it yields CASSYTQAGTGYTF.